This TCR beta chain was recorded in a study of cytomegalovirus exposure and HLA in healthy donors. General study findings and limits: About 90% or about 30% of the time was how often most TCR beta V segments were productive, according to an earlier analysis. Most TCR sequences proved rare, with some public TCRs found in many donors. Across HLA loci, a later analysis found differing TCR association rates, with DRB1 most and HLA-C fewest.

Unmatched junction bases numbered 3, after V lost 7 bases and J lost 0 bases. This CDR3 region has 13 residues. Germline CDR1 and CDR2: MNHEY and SVGAGI. This clone came up a few times. The target antigen is unknown. The PCR contained 60 Vbeta and 13 Jbeta primers. The method was immunoSEQ multiplex PCR; TCRdb's version includes in-frame clones alone and lacks a portion of them. Among about 140,000 clones listed, approximately 70% were seen once. Sampled while nominally healthy, donors likely had unrecorded immune exposures. What was sequenced was PBMCs. The clonotype comes from a human donor in good health. The chain employs TRBV6-5 and TRBJ2-7; 7 positions agree with TRBD1. In DNA form, the CDR3 reads TGTGCCAGCAAACGGGACAGCTCCTACGAGCAGTACTTC. Its translation is CASKRDSSYEQYF.